This T cell receptor beta chain was profiled in a study of blood T cell repertoires in COVID-19. Study-level background: T cells, B-cell-depleted T cells, or PBMCs provided the cDNA or gDNA that served as material.

Between the trimmed V and J ends, which lost 5 bases and 0 bases, there was a span of 11 bases. Per the germline V gene, CDR1 is SQVTM and CDR2 is ANQGSEA. CDR3 size: 13 residues. TCRdb keeps only in-frame clones here, not all; method: immunoSEQ multiplex PCR. The sample carries hundreds of thousands of clones, roughly 80% recorded once. The clonotype was recovered from a woman aged 80 or over with COVID-19, enrolled during active disease. The sequenced sample was peripheral blood. The chain couples TRBV29-1 to TRBJ2-7; D remains ambiguous. The CDR3 here is CSVLSGDSYEQYF. CDR3 sequence (DNA): TGCAGCGTTTTGTCCGGAGACTCCTACGAGCAGTACTTC.